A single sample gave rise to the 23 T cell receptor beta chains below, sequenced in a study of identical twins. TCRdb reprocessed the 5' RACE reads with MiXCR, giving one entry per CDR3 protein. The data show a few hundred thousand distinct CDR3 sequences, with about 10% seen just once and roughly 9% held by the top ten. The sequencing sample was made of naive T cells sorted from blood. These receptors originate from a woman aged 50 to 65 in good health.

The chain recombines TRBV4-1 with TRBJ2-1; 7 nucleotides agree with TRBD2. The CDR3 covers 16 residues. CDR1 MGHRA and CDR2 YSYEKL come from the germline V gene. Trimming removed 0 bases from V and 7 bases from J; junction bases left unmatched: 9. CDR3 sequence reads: CASSQDRPAGLNEQFF. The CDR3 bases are TGCGCCAGCAGCCAAGATAGGCCAGCGGGGTTGAATGAGCAGTTCTTC.

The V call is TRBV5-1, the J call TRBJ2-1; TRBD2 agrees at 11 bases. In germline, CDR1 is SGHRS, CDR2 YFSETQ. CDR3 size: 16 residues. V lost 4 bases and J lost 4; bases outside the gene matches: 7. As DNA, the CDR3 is TGCGCCAGCAGCCAGCTTACTAGCGGGGGTTACAATGAGCAGTTCTTC. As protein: CASSQLTSGGYNEQFF.

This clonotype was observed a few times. CDR3 in DNA: TGCGCCAGCAGCCAAGTGGGGATGACTAGCGGGCCACGAGAGGCGCAGTATTTT. Translation: CASSQVGMTSGPREAQYF. The genes are TRBV4-1 and TRBJ2-3, with 10 bases lining up with TRBD2. Germline V gives CDR1 MGHRA, CDR2 YSYEKL. The V and J ends lost 1 base and 10 bases, in that order; junction bases with no gene match: 17. The CDR3 is 18 amino acids.

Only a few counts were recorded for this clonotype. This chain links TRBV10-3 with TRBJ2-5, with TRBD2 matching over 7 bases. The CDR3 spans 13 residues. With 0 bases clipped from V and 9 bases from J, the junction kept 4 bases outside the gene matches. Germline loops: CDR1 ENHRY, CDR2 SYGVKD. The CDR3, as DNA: TGTGCCATCAGTGAGTCGATTGCGGGAGCCCAGTACTTC. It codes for CAISESIAGAQYF.

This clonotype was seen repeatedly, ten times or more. Here the CDR3 DNA reads TGCGCCAGCAGCGTCGACAGGAACCGTCAGTTCTTC. Its protein product is CASSVDRNRQFF. The chain carries TRBV5-1 and TRBJ2-1; D is perhaps TRBD1 (6 bases). Germline lookup yields CDR1 SGHRS and CDR2 YFSETQ. The CDR3 is 12 amino acids. Between the trimmed V and J ends, which lost 4 bases and 13 bases, there was a span of 15 bases.

The CDR3 sequence: CASSLRGANPEAFF. The CDR3 nucleotides read TGTGCCAGCAGTTTACGGGGGGCCAACCCTGAAGCTTTCTTT. This chain links TRBV12-3 or TRBV12-4 with TRBJ1-1, with D possibly TRBD1 on 6 matching bases. Trimming pared 2 bases from V and 6 bases from J, leaving 13 bases between. This CDR3 contains 14 residues.

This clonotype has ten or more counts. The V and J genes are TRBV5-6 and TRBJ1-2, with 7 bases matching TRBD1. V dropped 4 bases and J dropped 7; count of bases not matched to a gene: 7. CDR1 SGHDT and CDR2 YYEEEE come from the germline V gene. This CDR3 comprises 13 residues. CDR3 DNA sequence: TGTGCCAGCAGCACCCCCCCAGGGGGTGGCTACACCTTC. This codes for CASSTPPGGGYTF.

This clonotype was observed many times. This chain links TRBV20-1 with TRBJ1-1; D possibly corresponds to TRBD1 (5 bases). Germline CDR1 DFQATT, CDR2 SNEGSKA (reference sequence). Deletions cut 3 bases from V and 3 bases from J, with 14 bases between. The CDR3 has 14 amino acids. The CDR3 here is CSASRGGLDTEAFF. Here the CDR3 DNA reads TGCAGTGCTAGTCGGGGGGGTTTGGACACTGAAGCTTTCTTT.

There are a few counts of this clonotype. In nucleotides, the CDR3 is TGCAGTGCTAGAAGACGGGGAAACGTTGGTGAGCAGTTCTTC. Translated, it gives CSARRRGNVGEQFF. The chain uses TRBV20-1 and TRBJ2-1; perhaps TRBD2 as D (5 bases). The CDR3 is 14 residues long. From germline, CDR1 is DFQATT and CDR2 SNEGSKA (reference sequence). V lost 2 bases to trimming and J lost 9 bases, with 17 bases between them.

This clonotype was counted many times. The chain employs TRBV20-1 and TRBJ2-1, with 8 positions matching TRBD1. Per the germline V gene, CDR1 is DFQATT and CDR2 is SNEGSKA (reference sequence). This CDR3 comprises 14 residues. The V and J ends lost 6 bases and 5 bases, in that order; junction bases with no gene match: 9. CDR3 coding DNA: TGCAGTGCCCCCCTCCGGACAGGGAACAATGAGCAGTTCTTC. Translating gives CSAPLRTGNNEQFF.

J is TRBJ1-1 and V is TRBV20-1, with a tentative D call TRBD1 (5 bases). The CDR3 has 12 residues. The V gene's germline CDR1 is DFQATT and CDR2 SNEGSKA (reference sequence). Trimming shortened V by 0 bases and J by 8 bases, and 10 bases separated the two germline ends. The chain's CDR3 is CSAREGHVEAFF. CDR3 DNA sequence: TGCAGTGCTAGAGAGGGGCACGTCGAAGCTTTCTTT.

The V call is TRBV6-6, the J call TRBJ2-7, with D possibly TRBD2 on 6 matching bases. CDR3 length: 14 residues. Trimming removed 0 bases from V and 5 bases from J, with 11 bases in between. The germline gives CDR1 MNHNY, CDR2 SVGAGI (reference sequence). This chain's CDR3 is CASSYSGGFNEQYF. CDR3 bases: TGTGCCAGCAGTTACTCTGGAGGGTTTAACGAGCAGTACTTC.

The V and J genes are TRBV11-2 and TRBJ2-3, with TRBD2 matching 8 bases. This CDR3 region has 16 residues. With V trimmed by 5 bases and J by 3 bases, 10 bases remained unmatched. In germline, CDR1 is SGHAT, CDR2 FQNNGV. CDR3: CASSPGREGRTDTQYF. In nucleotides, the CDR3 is TGTGCCAGCAGCCCCGGCCGGGAGGGCCGGACAGATACGCAGTATTTT.

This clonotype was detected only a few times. The CDR3 loop reads CASSFPPIEAGGLRGNTGELFF. CDR3 DNA sequence: TGTGCCAGCAGTTTCCCCCCGATCGAAGCGGGAGGGCTCAGGGGGAACACCGGGGAGCTGTTTTTT. This chain connects TRBV6-5 to TRBJ2-2, with 10 positions matching TRBD2. J was trimmed by 1 base and V by 4 bases; bases with no gene match: 21. CDR1 and CDR2 from the germline V gene are MNHEY and SVGAGI. The CDR3 is made up of 22 amino acids.

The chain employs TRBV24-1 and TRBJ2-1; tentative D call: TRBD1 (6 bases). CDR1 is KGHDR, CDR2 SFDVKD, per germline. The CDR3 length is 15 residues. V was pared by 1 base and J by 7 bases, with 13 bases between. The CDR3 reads CATSDLRGTANEQFF. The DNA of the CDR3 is TGTGCCACCAGTGATTTAAGGGGGACGGCGAATGAGCAGTTCTTC.

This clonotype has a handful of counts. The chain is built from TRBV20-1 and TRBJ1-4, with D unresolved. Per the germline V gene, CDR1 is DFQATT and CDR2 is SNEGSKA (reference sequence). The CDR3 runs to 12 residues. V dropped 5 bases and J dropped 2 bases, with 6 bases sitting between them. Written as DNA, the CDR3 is TGCAGTGCTCCCGAGACTAATGAAAAACTGTTTTTT. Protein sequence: CSAPETNEKLFF.

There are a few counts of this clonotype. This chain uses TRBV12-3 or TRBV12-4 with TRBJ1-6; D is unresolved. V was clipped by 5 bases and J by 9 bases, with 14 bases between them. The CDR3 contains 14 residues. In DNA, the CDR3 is TGTGCCAGCAGTGCCTCCGCAGGACTTTCACCCCTCCACTTT. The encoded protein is CASSASAGLSPLHF.

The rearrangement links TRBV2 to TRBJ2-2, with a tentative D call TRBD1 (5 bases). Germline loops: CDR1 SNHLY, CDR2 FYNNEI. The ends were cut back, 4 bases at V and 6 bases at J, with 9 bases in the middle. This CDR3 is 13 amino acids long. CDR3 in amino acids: CASSARVSGELFF. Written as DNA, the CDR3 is TGTGCCAGCAGTGCCAGGGTGTCCGGGGAGCTGTTTTTT.

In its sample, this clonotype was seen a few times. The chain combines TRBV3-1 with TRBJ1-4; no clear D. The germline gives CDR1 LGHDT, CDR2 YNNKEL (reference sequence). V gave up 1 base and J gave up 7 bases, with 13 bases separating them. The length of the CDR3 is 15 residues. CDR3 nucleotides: TGTGCCAGCAGCCAAGTTCAAGGGAGCGGTGAAAAACTGTTTTTT. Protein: CASSQVQGSGEKLFF. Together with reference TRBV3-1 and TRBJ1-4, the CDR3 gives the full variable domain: DTAVSQTPKYLVTQMGNDKSIKCEQNLGHDTMYWYKQDSKKFLKIMFSYNNKELIINETVPNRFSPKSPDKAHLNLHINSLELGDSAVYFCASSQVQGSGEKLFFGSGTQLSVL.

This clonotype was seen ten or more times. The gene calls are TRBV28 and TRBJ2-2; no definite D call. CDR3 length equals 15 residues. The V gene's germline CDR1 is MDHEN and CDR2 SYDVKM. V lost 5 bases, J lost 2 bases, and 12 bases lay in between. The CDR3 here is CASSPHRLNTGELFF. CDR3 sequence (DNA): TGTGCCAGCAGTCCGCATCGACTTAACACCGGGGAGCTGTTTTTT. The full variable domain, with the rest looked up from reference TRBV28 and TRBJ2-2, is DVKVTQSSRYLVKRTGEKVFLECVQDMDHENMFWYRQDPGLGLRLIYFSYDVKMKEKGDIPEGYSVSREKKERFSLILESASTNQTSMYLCASSPHRLNTGELFFGEGSRLTVL.

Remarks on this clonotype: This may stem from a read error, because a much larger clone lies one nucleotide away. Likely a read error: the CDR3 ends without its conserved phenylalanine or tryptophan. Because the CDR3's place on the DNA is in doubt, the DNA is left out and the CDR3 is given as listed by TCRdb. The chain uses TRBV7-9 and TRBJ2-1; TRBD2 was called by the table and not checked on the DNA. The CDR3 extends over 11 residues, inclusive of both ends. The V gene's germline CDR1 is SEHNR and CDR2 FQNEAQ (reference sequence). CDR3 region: CASSAEDPGFY.

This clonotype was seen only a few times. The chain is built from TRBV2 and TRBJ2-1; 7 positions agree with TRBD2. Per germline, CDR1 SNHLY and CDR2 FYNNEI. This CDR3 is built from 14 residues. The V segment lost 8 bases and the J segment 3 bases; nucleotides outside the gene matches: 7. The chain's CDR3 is CASEKGLDYNEQFF. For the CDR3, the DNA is TGTGCCAGCGAGAAAGGACTAGACTACAATGAGCAGTTCTTC.

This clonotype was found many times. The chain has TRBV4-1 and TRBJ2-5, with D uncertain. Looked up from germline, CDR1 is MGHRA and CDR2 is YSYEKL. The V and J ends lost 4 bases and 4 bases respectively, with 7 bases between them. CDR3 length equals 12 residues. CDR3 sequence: CASSRPGETQYF. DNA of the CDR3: TGCGCCAGCAGCCGCCCCGGAGAGACCCAGTACTTC.